A single T cell receptor beta chain is shown here with its context. Trimming cost V 5 bases and J 7 bases, with 11 bases left between them. CDR1 MNHEY and CDR2 SVGAGI come from the germline V gene. This CDR3 has 13 residues. The sample originates from a study of cytomegalovirus exposure and HLA in healthy donors. Researchers ran the PCR with 60 Vbeta and 13 Jbeta primers. Using immunoSEQ multiplex PCR, the repertoire was profiled, and TCRdb retains in-frame clones only, with some absent. The sample has over 150,000 clones; 80% to 85% are singletons. The chain recombines TRBV6-5 with TRBJ2-2; D is perhaps TRBD1 (6 bases). The TCR sequence derives from a male donor in good health and CMV-seronegative. The specimen was PBMCs. The CDR3 sequence: CASSAQGNGELFF. Written as DNA, the CDR3 is TGTGCCAGCAGTGCACAGGGAAACGGGGAGCTGTTTTTT.